The 11 T cell receptor beta chains presented below share a single source sample, sequenced in a study of beta chain features in type 1 diabetes. No cognate antigen is known for these TCRs. Study-wide results and caveats: When Type 1 diabetes patients were examined, their TCRB CDR3s proved moderately but significantly shorter in all four CD4+ subsets.

Expressed TCRB transcripts were sequenced, since all the RNA that had been isolated was reverse transcribed. The data were produced by immunoSEQ multiplex PCR, yet TCRdb's version contains in-frame clones alone and is incomplete. The table shows roughly 350,000 clones, with over 8.5% occurring only once. The sequenced sample consisted of central memory CD4+ T cells from blood. The receptor source for this set is a man between 25 and 39 years old with type 1 diabetes.

In this sample, this clone turned up a few times. The chain employs TRBV19 and TRBJ1-5, with 7 bases identical to TRBD1. Unmatched junction bases numbered 9, after V lost 4 bases and J lost 6 bases. Germline CDR1 is LNHDA and CDR2 is SQIVND (reference sequence). The CDR3 consists of 15 residues. CDR3 loop: CASSTQVGGGQPQHF. The CDR3, as DNA: TGTGCCAGTAGTACCCAGGTAGGGGGCGGTCAGCCCCAGCATTTT.

The chain employs TRBV5-1 and TRBJ1-2; 9 bases align to TRBD1. Trimming at V came to 2 bases and at J to 10 bases, leaving 9 bases not matched to a gene. The CDR3 is made up of 14 amino acids. Germline CDR1 and CDR2: SGHRS and YFSETQ. The DNA for the CDR3 is TGCGCCAGCAGCTTAACAGGGGGCGAGGAGGACTACACCTTC. Translating gives CASSLTGGEEDYTF.

Of note for this clone: Sequence at one end of the junction differs from germline and may be a read error. The chain employs TRBV10-3 and TRBJ2-7; D might be TRBD2 (6 bases). This CDR3 has 14 residues. CDR1 is ENHRY, CDR2 SYGVKD, per germline. CDR3 coding DNA: TGTGCCAGCAGTTACCAGTTCCGGGGGAACGAGCAGTACTTC. Its protein is CASSYQFRGNEQYF.

This chain links TRBV7-9 with TRBJ1-5; 7 nucleotides align to TRBD1. The V gene's germline CDR1 is SEHNR and CDR2 FQNEAQ (reference sequence). There are 17 residues in the CDR3. Trimming at V came to 0 bases and at J to 3 bases, leaving 8 bases not matched to a gene. Here the CDR3 reads CASSLANTGTDNQPQHF. As DNA, the CDR3 is TGTGCCAGCAGCTTAGCTAATACCGGGACAGACAATCAGCCCCAGCATTTT.

This clone has just a few counts. Mismatch with germline at one junction end may stem from a read error. This sequence joins TRBV6-5 and TRBJ1-5; D not resolved. The CDR3 contains 13 residues. Germline V lookup: CDR1 MNHEY, CDR2 SVGAGI. The CDR3 sequence: CASSDSVRQPQHF. The CDR3 coding sequence is TGTGCCAGCAGTGACTCGGTGAGACAGCCCCAGCATTTT.

This clone has a handful of counts. The rearrangement joins TRBV7-3 to TRBJ1-4; 7 bases are a match to TRBD1. After removal of 5 bases from V and 6 bases from J, the junction contained 9 bases not matched to a gene. This CDR3 is 15 amino acids long. Germline assignment: CDR1 SGHTA and CDR2 FQGTGA. The CDR3 DNA reads as TGTGCCAGCAGCGCCCGGGACACAGGGGATGAAAAACTGTTTTTT. Amino acid sequence: CASSARDTGDEKLFF.

The rearrangement links TRBV7-9 to TRBJ1-3, with D tentatively TRBD1 (5 bases). The V gene's germline CDR1 is SEHNR and CDR2 FQNEAQ (reference sequence). V was shortened by 0 bases and J by 4 bases, with 10 bases between the two germline ends. This CDR3 is 15 amino acids long. CDR3 in amino acids: CASSLAGAGGNTIYF. CDR3 nucleotide sequence: TGTGCCAGCAGCTTAGCAGGGGCTGGAGGAAACACCATATATTTT.

This sequence joins TRBV5-4 and TRBJ2-4, with 7 nucleotides matching TRBD2. The junction had 9 bases not matched to a gene; V was cut back by 10 bases and J by 5 bases. This CDR3 spans 13 amino acids. Germline V CDR1 and CDR2: SGHNT, YYREEE (reference sequence). The CDR3 bases are TGTGCCGGCCAATCAGGGAGGGAAAACATTCAGTACTTC. Its translation is CAGQSGRENIQYF. Combining the CDR3 with reference TRBV5-4 and TRBJ2-4 gives the whole variable domain ETGVTQSPTHLIKTRGQQVTLRCSSQSGHNTVSWYQQALGQGPQFIFQYYREEENGRGNFPPRFSGLQFPNYSSELNVNALELDDSALYLCAGQSGRENIQYFGAGTRLSVL.

J is TRBJ2-7 and V is TRBV7-2; TRBD1 aligns across 9 bases. Germline V gene sequence: CDR1 SGHTA, CDR2 FQGNSA. Trimming removed 5 bases from V and 2 bases from J; junction bases left unmatched: 4. This CDR3 comprises 14 residues. CDR3 sequence reads: CASSTGQGPYEQYF. Written as DNA, the CDR3 is TGTGCCAGCAGCACGGGACAGGGACCCTACGAGCAGTACTTC.

This chain connects TRBV5-1 to TRBJ2-2; 8 bases agree with TRBD1. Germline CDR1 SGHRS, CDR2 YFSETQ. The V segment lost 4 bases and the J segment 2 bases; nucleotides outside the gene matches: 4. CDR3 length: 15 residues. In DNA form, the CDR3 reads TGCGCCAGCAGCGCCGGGACAGGCAACACCGGGGAGCTGTTTTTT. Translating gives CASSAGTGNTGELFF.

This clone was observed a handful of times. The rearrangement uses TRBV28 and TRBJ1-2; D may be TRBD1 (5 bases). The CDR3 loop spans 15 amino acids. Trimming cost V 6 bases and J 3 bases, with 17 bases left between them. Looked up from germline, CDR1 is MDHEN and CDR2 is SYDVKM. CDR3 region: CASSTSAGPYYGYTF. The CDR3 DNA sequence: TGTGCCAGCAGCACCTCGGCGGGACCGTACTATGGCTACACCTTC.